This T cell receptor (beta chain) was retrieved from a study of cytomegalovirus exposure and HLA in healthy donors. Points from the study as a whole: Cytomegalovirus status was reportedly diagnosed by the classifier with high specificity and sensitivity.

This clone has only one observation. Antigen unknown. CDR3 length: 13 amino acids. CDR1 is SGHRS, CDR2 YFSETQ, per germline. V gave up 0 bases and J gave up 6 bases, with 8 bases separating them. Method: immunoSEQ multiplex PCR; TCRdb's copy keeps in-frame clones and lacks some. In the table there are some 250,000 clones, about 92% of which are singletons. The donors formed part of the 120-subject validation cohort, distinct from the approximately 640-subject first cohort. The rearrangement links TRBV5-1 to TRBJ2-3, with D hard to call. The source material was PBMCs. This receptor was taken from a woman aged 25 to 45 in good health and CMV-seronegative. CDR3 sequence reads: CASSLAPRDTQYF. The CDR3 coding sequence is TGCGCCAGCAGCTTGGCCCCAAGGGATACGCAGTATTTT.